The 18 T cell receptor beta chains below were found in one sample sequenced in a study of T cells after yellow fever vaccination. TCRdb itself ran the 5' RACE reads through MiXCR, one entry per CDR3 protein. The sample contains under 550,000 distinct CDR3 sequences, 21% of which appear only once. This specimen consisted of PBMCs, obtained approximately 22 days after the first yellow fever vaccination. All receptors derive from a man between 18 and 35 years old who received the YFV17D yellow fever vaccine.

V gene TRBV5-6 combines with J gene TRBJ2-5; 8 nucleotides align to TRBD1. Germline CDR1 reads SGHDT; CDR2 reads YYEEEE. J was trimmed by 1 base and V by 0 bases; bases with no gene match: 5. The length of the CDR3 is 16 residues. The CDR3 region has the DNA TGTGCCAGCAGCTTGGGGGGACAGGCTACCCAAGAGACCCAGTACTTC. This encodes CASSLGGQATQETQYF.

This chain uses TRBV7-7 with TRBJ1-4; no firm D call. V was trimmed by 9 bases and J by 5 bases, leaving 4 bases between them. Germline CDR1 SSHAT, CDR2 FNYEAQ (reference sequence). This CDR3 spans 10 amino acids. The CDR3 region is CARPNEKLFF. Here the CDR3 DNA reads TGTGCCAGGCCGAATGAAAAACTGTTTTTT. The full variable domain, in which reference TRBV7-7 and TRBJ1-4 provide the parts outside the CDR3, is GAGVSQSPRYKVTKRGQDVTLRCDPISSHATLYWYQQALGQGPEFLTYFNYEAQPDKSGLPSDRFSAERPEGSISTLTIQRTEQRDSAMYRCARPNEKLFFGSGTQLSVL.

This chain links TRBV5-1 with TRBJ1-6; D is possibly TRBD1 (6 bases). Trimming left V 4 bases short and J 5 bases short, with 22 bases between. CDR1 and CDR2 from the germline V gene are SGHRS and YFSETQ. This CDR3 has 18 residues. The CDR3 DNA sequence: TGCGCCAGCAGCCCCCATGGACAGAGCGGACCTAATAATTCACCCCTCCACTTT. Amino acid sequence: CASSPHGQSGPNNSPLHF.

This chain joins TRBV7-3 and TRBJ2-3; the match to TRBD2 covers 8 bases. Trimming at V came to 1 base and at J to 4 bases, leaving 4 bases not matched to a gene. Germline V gene sequence: CDR1 SGHTA, CDR2 FQGTGA. There are 15 residues in the CDR3. CDR3 DNA sequence: TGTGCCAGCAGCTTAAACAGCGGGGGCCCAGATACGCAGTATTTT. Encoded protein: CASSLNSGGPDTQYF.

This clonotype showed up just a few times. V is TRBV7-9 and J is TRBJ2-5, with 8 bases lining up with TRBD1. From germline, CDR1 is SEHNR and CDR2 FQNEAQ (reference sequence). V dropped 4 bases and J dropped 5; count of bases not matched to a gene: 3. This CDR3 has 13 amino acids. CDR3 sequence reads: CASSYTGGETQYF. CDR3 coding DNA: TGTGCCAGCAGCTACACAGGGGGGGAGACCCAGTACTTC.

This clonotype was counted many times. The chain is built from TRBV28 and TRBJ2-2, with 7 bases aligning to TRBD1. The J segment lost 1 base and the V segment lost 4 bases, leaving 9 bases of the junction unmatched. This CDR3 has 17 residues. Germline lookup yields CDR1 MDHEN and CDR2 SYDVKM. The CDR3 reads CASSSRKNRGNTGELFF. The CDR3 DNA reads TGTGCCAGCAGTTCCCGAAAAAACAGGGGGAACACCGGGGAGCTGTTTTTT.

This clonotype was observed a handful of times. This chain joins TRBV21-1 and TRBJ2-7. TRBV21-1 is a documented pseudogene. The length of the CDR3 is 12 residues. In DNA form, the CDR3 reads TGTGCCAGCGGTCTTGAAGGAGACGAGCAGTACGTC. This encodes CASGLEGDEQYV.

This clonotype was detected a few times. This chain connects TRBV19 to TRBJ1-2; D possibly corresponds to TRBD1 (6 bases). V was trimmed by 5 bases and J by 0 bases, leaving 10 bases between them. This CDR3 has 14 residues. Germline V gene sequence: CDR1 LNHDA, CDR2 SQIVND (reference sequence). This chain's CDR3 is CASSGTSANYGYTF. Written as DNA, the CDR3 is TGTGCCAGTAGTGGGACATCGGCTAACTATGGCTACACCTTC.

This clonotype occurred a few times. The chain carries TRBV4-3 and TRBJ2-1; 9 positions agree with TRBD2. Germline assignment: CDR1 LGHNA and CDR2 YSLEER. The CDR3 has 14 amino acids. Trimming cost V 3 bases and J 15 bases; bases outside gene matches: 12. This CDR3 reads CASSQDMIAGDAFF. The CDR3 coding sequence is TGCGCCAGCAGCCAGGACATGATAGCGGGAGACGCGTTCTTC.

The table lists this clonotype with a few counts. The rearrangement links TRBV14 to TRBJ2-3; D is possibly TRBD1 or TRBD2 (5 bases each). The ends were cut back, 0 bases at V and 1 base at J, with 14 bases in the middle. Germline V gene lookup returns CDR1 SGHDN and CDR2 FVKESK. The CDR3 is made up of 17 amino acids. The CDR3 DNA sequence: TGTGCCAGCAGCCAAGAGCGGCAGGGACGGGGCACAGATACGCAGTATTTT. It is translated as CASSQERQGRGTDTQYF. Using reference TRBV14 and TRBJ2-3 for the parts outside the CDR3, the full variable domain is EAGVTQFPSHSVIEKGQTVTLRCDPISGHDNLYWYRRVMGKEIKFLLHFVKESKQDESGMPNNRFLAERTGGTYSTLKVQPAELEDSGVYFCASSQERQGRGTDTQYFGPGTRLTVL.

At least ten counts were recorded for this clonotype. V usage is TRBV6-6 and J usage is TRBJ1-2; D ambiguous. Trimming took off 6 bases at V and 8 bases at J, with 10 bases between the two ends. The CDR3 contains 11 residues. Germline CDR1 MNHNY, CDR2 SVGAGI (reference sequence). This CDR3 reads CASSPPGGYTF. The CDR3 DNA is TGTGCCAGCAGCCCCCCGGGGGGCTACACCTTC.

This clonotype was seen a few times. The gene calls are TRBV15 and TRBJ1-5, with D possibly being TRBD1 (6 bases). V gave up 1 base and J gave up 6 bases, with 13 bases separating them. Germline CDR1 reads LNHNV; CDR2 reads YYDKDF (reference sequence). The CDR3 has 15 amino acids. The CDR3 DNA is TGTGCCACCAGCAGAGTGGGATCAGGGGCTCAGCCCCAGCATTTT. It specifies CATSRVGSGAQPQHF. The full variable domain, completed using reference TRBV15 and TRBJ1-5, is DAMVIQNPRYQVTQFGKPVTLSCSQTLNHNVMYWYQQKSSQAPKLLFHYYDKDFNNEADTPDNFQSRRPNTSFCFLDIRSPGLGDTAMYLCATSRVGSGAQPQHFGDGTRLSIL.

CDR3 region: CSARDGGQGNTGELFF. In DNA form, the CDR3 reads TGCAGTGCTAGAGACGGCGGGCAGGGAAACACCGGGGAGCTGTTTTTT. The rearrangement joins TRBV20-1 to TRBJ2-2; perhaps D is TRBD1 or TRBD2 (5 bases each). This CDR3 spans 16 amino acids. The germline V gene has CDR1 DFQATT and CDR2 SNEGSKA (reference sequence). V was pared by 0 bases and J by 2 bases, with 13 bases between.

This clonotype was seen ten or more times. This sequence joins TRBV7-6 and TRBJ2-7; D uncertain. The V end was cut by 4 bases, the J end by 6 bases, with 10 bases between. CDR1 is SGHVS, CDR2 FNYEAQ, per germline. CDR3 size: 12 residues. In nucleotides, the CDR3 is TGTGCCAGCAGCTCCACCCATCCCGAGCAGTACTTC. Its protein is CASSSTHPEQYF.

The rearrangement uses TRBV6-1 and TRBJ1-3, with D uncertain. The V and J ends lost 6 bases and 0 bases respectively, with 6 bases between them. Germline V gene sequence: CDR1 MNHNS, CDR2 SASEGT. The CDR3 has 13 residues. DNA of the CDR3: TGTGCCAGCAGCCTTATCTCTGGAAACACCATATATTTT. It yields the protein CASSLISGNTIYF.

This clonotype was detected ten times or more. The J gene is TRBJ2-3, the V gene TRBV7-3; D not certain. This CDR3 has 14 residues. The germline CDR1 and CDR2 sequences are SGHTA and FQGTGA. Trimming took 5 bases from V and 4 from J, leaving 13 bases between them. The CDR3 is CASSRRILPDTQYF. As DNA, the CDR3 is TGTGCCAGCAGCCGAAGAATCCTACCAGATACGCAGTATTTT. Full variable domain (remainder filled in from reference TRBV7-3 and TRBJ2-3): GAGVSQTPSNKVTEKGKYVELRCDPISGHTALYWYRQSLGQGPEFLIYFQGTGAADDSGLPNDRFFAVRPEGSVSTLKIQRTERGDSAVYLCASSRRILPDTQYFGPGTRLTVL.

A remark on this clonotype: One end of the junction fails to match germline, which may point to a read error. The chain has TRBV20-1 and TRBJ2-2, with D possibly TRBD2 on 6 matching bases. This CDR3 is 13 amino acids long. CDR1 is DFQATT, CDR2 SNEGSKA, per germline (reference sequence). The chain's CDR3 is CSARTTNAGELFF. Written as DNA, the CDR3 is TGCAGTGCGAGGACTACGAACGCCGGGGAGCTGTTTTTT.

This clonotype has more than one count but fewer than ten. The chain carries TRBV4-2 and TRBJ2-7; D uncertain. Trimming shortened V by 1 base and J by 7 bases, and 8 bases separated the two germline ends. This CDR3 spans 12 amino acids. CDR1 and CDR2 from the germline V gene are LGHNA and YNFKEQ. The DNA of the CDR3 is TGTGCCAGCAGCCAAGGGAACCGGGAGCAGTACTTC. This encodes CASSQGNREQYF.